This TCR beta chain was profiled in a study of CD8+ T cells in alopecia areata. Findings and limits, study-wide: Given one nonresponder, whether baseline CD8+ expansion relates to response remains uncertain. Sequences from scalp samples also cover resident alphabeta T cells of normal skin. Clonality in the scalp and expanded CD8+ clones ranked among the top 100 were significantly decreased by tofacitinib. In blood and scalp, many expanded lesional clones persisted during tofacitinib.

About this clone: What it binds is not known.

RNA, once extracted, was reverse transcribed into cDNA for use as the sequencing template. Sequencing used immunoSEQ multiplex PCR; TCRdb keeps in-frame clones, though not all of them. Of 150,000 to 200,000 clones listed, more than 55% are singletons. Treatment specified: oral pan-JAK inhibitor, 5-10 mg twice daily. The sample here was CD4+ T cells sorted from blood, taken at week 49, from a patient treated with tofacitinib. The sequence was obtained from a human donor with alopecia areata.

CDR3 protein: CASSLAGFMNTEAFF. The CDR3 DNA follows: TGTGCCAGCAGCTTAGCGGGGTTCATGAACACTGAAGCTTTCTTT. V usage is TRBV7-2 and J usage is TRBJ1-1; D is unresolved. Trimming stripped 0 bases from V and 0 bases from J, with 8 bases between. The CDR3 contains 15 residues. Per germline, CDR1 SGHTA and CDR2 FQGNSA.